This T cell receptor (beta chain) was recovered during a study of blood T cell repertoires in COVID-19. V was shortened by 4 bases and J by 4 bases, with 7 bases between the two germline ends. The CDR3 runs to 12 residues. Germline assignment: CDR1 MGHDK and CDR2 SYGVNS. The table came from immunoSEQ multiplex PCR; TCRdb's copy has only in-frame clones and leaves some out. The sample shows 110,000 to 150,000 clones, over 80% of them seen only once. This clone was observed a handful of times. This chain uses TRBV25-1 with TRBJ1-1; a weak D match, TRBD1 (5 bases). Material for sequencing was PBMCs or T cells enriched from blood (not recorded which). The sequence came from a man aged 60 to 75 who had recovered from COVID-19. The CDR3 sequence is CASSARGTEAFF. In DNA form, the CDR3 reads TGTGCCAGCAGTGCTAGGGGCACTGAAGCTTTCTTT.